What follows describes a single TCR beta chain. This entry belongs to a study of blood T cell repertoires in COVID-19. Turning to the study itself: Donors in the United States, Italy and Spain gave samples during acute or convalescent COVID-19. From T cells, B-cell-depleted T cells, or PBMCs came the material, which was cDNA or gDNA.

How the authors handled the data: Counts of nucleated cells, estimated from reference gene primer amplification, were obtained. Using immunoSEQ multiplex PCR, the repertoire was profiled, and TCRdb retains in-frame clones only, with some absent. The V and J calls and clone size are taken from that table; D and trimming were inferred from the DNA. The table includes under 200,000 clones, over 80% detected once. Material for sequencing was peripheral blood. This TCR was sampled from a woman over 75 with active or convalescent COVID-19.

The chain's CDR3 is CASSSPTGKGAIEKLFF. The CDR3 DNA sequence: TGTGCCAGTAGTAGCCCGACAGGGAAGGGGGCGATCGAAAAACTGTTTTTT. The chain combines TRBV19 with TRBJ1-4, with 7 nucleotides matching TRBD1. This CDR3 is 17 amino acids long. Trimming cost V 4 bases and J 8 bases; bases outside gene matches: 16. The germline V gene has CDR1 LNHDA and CDR2 SQIVND (reference sequence).